This is a list of T cell receptor beta chains from one sample in a study of shared clonotypes between healthy human individuals. Assay used: immunoSEQ multiplex PCR; TCRdb lists only in-frame clones, some missing. The sample contains about a million clones, 77% of which appear only once. Source material: memory CD4+ T cells from PBMCs. The receptors stem from a man aged 18 to 29 in good health. Some clones in this sample may be carry-over from other donors' samples. Both conserved end residues are part of each CDR3. D genes are given only for firm matches. Size values are once, few and many counts, or a class for expanded clones, and some rows have none.

V gene	D gene	J gene	clone size	CDR3 protein	CDR3 DNA
TRBV19	.	TRBJ1-5	.	CASGAGAYSNQPQHF	TGTGCCAGCGGAGCAGGGGCTTATAGCAATCAGCCCCAGCATTTT
TRBV6-1	.	TRBJ2-4	.	CASNNLAKNIQYF	TGTGCCAGCAATAACTTAGCCAAAAACATTCAGTACTTC
TRBV2	TRBD1	TRBJ2-2	once	CASSEGTGGTGELFF	TGTGCCAGCAGCGAAGGGACAGGAGGCACCGGGGAGCTGTTTTTT
TRBV7-3	.	TRBJ2-1	.	CASSLTHSGEQFF	TGTGCCAGCAGCTTAACGCATAGTGGTGAGCAGTTCTTC
TRBV28	.	TRBJ2-2	.	CASSLLGKTGELFF	TGTGCCAGCAGTTTATTAGGGAAGACCGGGGAGCTGTTTTTT
TRBV28	.	TRBJ1-1	few	CASSLPKGSGAEAFF	TGTGCCAGCAGCCTACCGAAGGGGTCGGGGGCTGAAGCTTTCTTT
TRBV15	TRBD1	TRBJ2-1	.	CATSGQGRYNEQFF	TGTGCCACCAGCGGACAGGGGAGATACAATGAGCAGTTCTTC
TRBV5-1	TRBD2	TRBJ2-1	.	CASSSPVTSGRMNEQFF	TGCGCCAGCAGCTCCCCGGTGACTAGCGGGAGAATGAATGAGCAGTTCTTC
TRBV27	TRBD2	TRBJ2-7	.	CASSPGLAGSYEQYF	TGTGCCAGCAGTCCGGGACTAGCGGGGTCCTACGAGCAGTACTTC
TRBV7-2	.	TRBJ2-7	.	CASSLRNWESEQYF	TGTGCCAGCAGCTTAAGAAATTGGGAGTCCGAGCAGTACTTC
TRBV28	.	TRBJ2-7	once	CASSFFGGSYEQYF	TGTGCCAGCAGTTTTTTCGGGGGAAGCTACGAGCAGTACTTC
TRBV7-7	.	TRBJ2-7	.	CASSLGTAYEQYF	TGTGCCAGCAGCTTAGGGACAGCCTACGAGCAGTACTTC
TRBV7-7	.	TRBJ2-3	.	CASSLGGTDTQYF	TGTGCCAGCAGCTTAGGGGGCACAGATACGCAGTATTTT
TRBV4-1	.	TRBJ2-3	.	CASSQITGRSTDTQYF	TGCGCCAGCAGCCAAATTACGGGACGCAGCACAGATACGCAGTATTTT